This T cell receptor beta chain was captured by sequencing in a study of early T cells in non-severe SARS-CoV-2 infection. The wider study: Chains were unpaired, as sequencing was done on bulk RNA from unsorted whole blood.

This CDR3 is built from 12 residues. Trimming stripped 4 bases from V and 3 bases from J, with 7 bases between. CDR1 and CDR2 (germline): KGHSH, LQKENI. Attached unique molecular identifiers marked individual cDNA molecules. TCRdb re-called the 5' RACE reads through MiXCR, storing one row per CDR3 protein. The sample has about 90,000 distinct CDR3 sequences, approximately 12% seen once. Study observations and caveats: Sequences matched to VDJdb favored anti-spike CD8 responses, while private and CD4 specificities were missed.

This clonotype was seen only a few times. The target antigen is unknown. The clonotype originates from an adult who was a healthcare worker with PCR-confirmed SARS-CoV-2 infection or an uninfected control (not recorded which). This chain joins TRBV18 and TRBJ2-7; D unclear. The specimen comprised whole blood, sampled at baseline. Here the CDR3 DNA reads TGTGCCAGCTCACTGGAGAGCTACGAGCAGTACTTC. It translates to CASSLESYEQYF.